The rows below give T cell receptor beta chains drawn from one sample of a study of metastatic and nonmetastatic thyroid tumors. TCRdb recomputed clones from the PCR reads via MiXCR. The table has about 15,000 clones, roughly 25% seen once; the top ten hold approximately 9.9%. Material: blood. These receptor sequences come from a male donor with papillary thyroid cancer or a benign thyroid nodule (not recorded which). Some clones in this sample may be carry-over from other donors' samples. Both conserved end residues are part of each CDR3.

v_gene: TRBV11-3; j_gene: TRBJ1-1; CDR3aa: CASSLDLGAFF
v_gene: TRBV20-1; j_gene: TRBJ2-7; CDR3aa: CSARRGTGVYEQYF
v_gene: TRBV2; j_gene: TRBJ2-1; CDR3aa: CASSDPGTSGPDEQFF
v_gene: TRBV20-1; j_gene: TRBJ2-1; CDR3aa: CSAPAGTSYGNEQFF
v_gene: TRBV12-5; j_gene: TRBJ2-1; CDR3aa: CASGLKTGDEQFF
v_gene: TRBV5-1; j_gene: TRBJ2-6; CDR3aa: CASRRWQGRTGANVLTF
v_gene: TRBV5-6; j_gene: TRBJ2-7; CDR3aa: CASSLSLAGGYEQYF
v_gene: TRBV6-1; j_gene: TRBJ1-2; CDR3aa: CANRPPGTGGTNAF
v_gene: TRBV7-9; j_gene: TRBJ1-1; CDR3aa: CASSDTLNTEAFF
v_gene: TRBV3-1; j_gene: TRBJ2-1; CDR3aa: CASSPGTGSRNEQFF
v_gene: TRBV18; j_gene: TRBJ2-1; CDR3aa: CASFARGTSVNNEQFF
v_gene: TRBV11-2; j_gene: TRBJ2-1; CDR3aa: CASRTYTGGDEQFF
v_gene: TRBV20-1; j_gene: TRBJ1-1; CDR3aa: CSVPRRDRGRTEAFF
v_gene: TRBV12-3/TRBV12-4; j_gene: TRBJ2-5; CDR3aa: CASSLLGERETQYF
v_gene: TRBV20-1; j_gene: TRBJ1-1; CDR3aa: CSTEENTEAFF
v_gene: TRBV6-1; j_gene: TRBJ1-6; CDR3aa: CASSEALGQGLSPLHF
v_gene: TRBV20-1; j_gene: TRBJ1-2; CDR3aa: CSAPGTGTVRSNYGYTF
v_gene: TRBV10-3; j_gene: TRBJ1-5; CDR3aa: CAISSGGGAATRPQHF
v_gene: TRBV4-1; j_gene: TRBJ2-1; CDR3aa: CASSQDKAGGYNDEQFF
v_gene: TRBV3-1; j_gene: TRBJ2-5; CDR3aa: CASSQDYRPGAQETQYF
v_gene: TRBV6-1; j_gene: TRBJ1-5; CDR3aa: CASSLGQISNQPQHF
v_gene: TRBV2; j_gene: TRBJ2-7; CDR3aa: CASSEGAGVPYEQYF
v_gene: TRBV7-6; j_gene: TRBJ2-7; CDR3aa: CASSPGLAGGRSYEQYF
v_gene: TRBV7-6; j_gene: TRBJ2-3; CDR3aa: CANSLGIAGGLRDTQYF
v_gene: TRBV20-1; j_gene: TRBJ1-1; CDR3aa: CSASEGTPNTEAFF
v_gene: TRBV11-2; j_gene: TRBJ1-5; CDR3aa: CASSLGSGQPQHF
v_gene: TRBV7-2; j_gene: TRBJ2-5; CDR3aa: CASSKTSVGAWTQYF
v_gene: TRBV28; j_gene: TRBJ2-3; CDR3aa: CASTPAGESDTQYF
v_gene: TRBV29-1; j_gene: TRBJ2-7; CDR3aa: CSVEYGNSYEQYF
v_gene: TRBV28; j_gene: TRBJ2-2; CDR3aa: CASSRGTTTGELFF
v_gene: TRBV12-3/TRBV12-4; j_gene: TRBJ1-4; CDR3aa: CASMGEGAGKLFF
v_gene: TRBV30; j_gene: TRBJ1-5; CDR3aa: CASSSLGYSNQPQHF
v_gene: TRBV19; j_gene: TRBJ1-2; CDR3aa: CASLGSRGLDGYTF
v_gene: TRBV11-2; j_gene: TRBJ2-1; CDR3aa: CASSVSSGGNEQFF
v_gene: TRBV10-3; j_gene: TRBJ2-3; CDR3aa: CAISEGSGSTDTQYF
v_gene: TRBV2; j_gene: TRBJ1-4; CDR3aa: CASRSRPNEKLFF
v_gene: TRBV7-8; j_gene: TRBJ2-1; CDR3aa: CASSLRERGGNEQFF
v_gene: TRBV5-1; j_gene: TRBJ2-3; CDR3aa: CASSLHQGTSTDTQYF
v_gene: TRBV7-9; j_gene: TRBJ1-1; CDR3aa: CASSSQGNTEAFF
v_gene: TRBV19; j_gene: TRBJ1-6; CDR3aa: CASRTTGGASPLHF
v_gene: TRBV6-2/TRBV6-3; j_gene: TRBJ2-7; CDR3aa: CASTQRDTTYEQYF
v_gene: TRBV11-1; j_gene: TRBJ1-5; CDR3aa: CASSLENQGYSNQPQHF
v_gene: TRBV28; j_gene: TRBJ1-1; CDR3aa: CASSRFGAGAFF
v_gene: TRBV11-2; j_gene: TRBJ2-7; CDR3aa: CASSYGTGYEQYF
v_gene: TRBV20-1; j_gene: TRBJ2-1; CDR3aa: CSIERGENNEQFF
v_gene: TRBV4-1; j_gene: TRBJ1-4; CDR3aa: CASRGYRGVTNEKLFF
v_gene: TRBV9; j_gene: TRBJ2-5; CDR3aa: CASSVEPSGYQETQYF
v_gene: TRBV28; j_gene: TRBJ2-4; CDR3aa: CASSPVGGRDIQYF
v_gene: TRBV24-1; j_gene: TRBJ2-3; CDR3aa: CATSDLTPTDTQYF
v_gene: TRBV10-1; j_gene: TRBJ2-1; CDR3aa: CASSESGGSPRQFF
v_gene: TRBV6-5; j_gene: TRBJ1-6; CDR3aa: CASSYDQGKSPLHF
v_gene: TRBV6-1; j_gene: TRBJ1-5; CDR3aa: CASSDHPTGGYQTQHF
v_gene: TRBV18; j_gene: TRBJ2-7; CDR3aa: CASSLRRGLEQCF